A single sample gave rise to the 26 T cell receptor beta chains below, sequenced in a study of vaccination and CD4 T cells after COVID-19 (dated 2022 in TCRdb). Library preparation used PCR. The instrument given in TCRdb is Illumina iSeq 100. DNA from cultured CD4+ T cells underwent TCR sequencing with the Oncomine TCR Beta short-read assay at the Johns Hopkins FTIC core. TCRdb passed the public sequencing reads through fastp at Q25 and MiXCR, retaining productive beta sequences. Rows merge per CDR3 protein into single entries with the most common DNA and genes. The sample table lists 16,000 or so distinct CDR3 sequences, roughly half of them with a count of one. The ten biggest clones cover about 3.8% of the sample. This sample's treatment or condition label indicates: roughly 10-day PBMC culture with coronavirus spike peptide pools or control peptides (ViraFEST assay). These TCRs' antigens remain unknown.

The source was CD4+ T cells from blood, cultured in vitro, collected before SARS-CoV-2 vaccination. The source of these receptors is a human donor who had recovered from COVID-19.

The V gene is TRBV7-2, the J gene TRBJ2-1; 8 nucleotides match TRBD2. CDR1 and CDR2 from the germline V gene are SGHTA and FQGNSA. This CDR3 spans 16 amino acids. With V trimmed by 3 bases and J by 4 bases, 8 bases remained unmatched. The CDR3 DNA reads TGTGCCAGCAGCTTTCGACCGGTAGCGGGATACAATGAGCAGTTCTTC. Residues: CASSFRPVAGYNEQFF.

J is TRBJ1-2 and V is TRBV29-1; D is unclear. CDR3 length: 12 residues. Trimming removed 4 bases from V and 2 bases from J, with 8 bases in between. The V gene's germline CDR1 is SQVTM and CDR2 ANQGSEA. CDR3 residues: CSVAPANYGYTF. CDR3 coding DNA: TGCAGCGTTGCCCCGGCAAACTATGGCTACACCTTC.

CDR3 DNA: TGCAGTGCAACTCGGGGCCAGGGGGCTGAAGATACGCAGTATTTT. This encodes CSATRGQGAEDTQYF. This sequence joins TRBV20-1 and TRBJ2-3; 8 nucleotides line up with TRBD1. V dropped 6 bases and J dropped 5; count of bases not matched to a gene: 13. The CDR3 runs to 15 residues. Germline V gene data show CDR1 as DFQATT and CDR2 as SNEGSKA (reference sequence).

This chain connects TRBV6-2 or TRBV6-3 to TRBJ2-6, with unresolved D. Germline V gene lookup returns CDR1 MNHEY and CDR2 SVGEGT. Trimming took off 7 bases at V and 0 bases at J, with 7 bases between the two ends. CDR3 length equals 14 residues. CDR3 nucleotide sequence: TGTGCCAGCAAGCAAGACTCTGGGGCCAACGTCCTGACTTTC. This gives the protein CASKQDSGANVLTF.

This clonotype was seen a few times. The chain has TRBV20-1 and TRBJ1-2, with D unresolved. Per the germline V gene, CDR1 is DFQATT and CDR2 is SNEGSKA (reference sequence). This CDR3 has 13 residues. V was cut by 0 bases and J by 0 bases, with 5 bases left in between. The CDR3 protein is CSARDQANYGYTF. In DNA, the CDR3 is TGCAGTGCTAGAGATCAGGCTAACTATGGCTACACCTTC.

CDR3 amino acids: CASSPTPTPLGYF. Written as DNA, the CDR3 is TGTGCCAGCAGCCCAACCCCGACCCCCCTGGGGTATTTT. The chain links TRBV7-9 to TRBJ2-3; no definite D call. CDR1 is SEHNR, CDR2 FQNEAQ, per germline (reference sequence). The CDR3 consists of 13 residues. The ends were cut back, 5 bases at V and 14 bases at J, with 20 bases in the middle.

J is TRBJ2-5 and V is TRBV30, with TRBD2 matching over 10 bases. There are 14 residues in the CDR3. Looked up from germline, CDR1 is GTSNPN and CDR2 is SVGIG (reference sequence). The ends lost 4 bases at V and 7 bases at J; junction bases unmatched: 9. Here the CDR3 DNA reads TGTGCCTGGACTGCAGCGGGGGGGCGAGGGACCCAGTACTTC. Its protein is CAWTAAGGRGTQYF.

This chain links TRBV19 with TRBJ2-6; maybe TRBD2 (5 bases). Trimming stripped 3 bases from V and 1 base from J, with 13 bases between. Germline lookup yields CDR1 LNHDA and CDR2 SQIVND (reference sequence). This CDR3 is 17 amino acids long. This CDR3 is CASSIRGIGSGANVLTF. The CDR3 DNA is TGTGCCAGTAGTATTCGAGGGATCGGGTCTGGGGCCAACGTCCTGACTTTC.

The chain combines TRBV7-9 with TRBJ2-3; D uncertain. The V end lost 4 bases, the J end lost 4 bases, and 15 bases lay between the germline ends. This CDR3 contains 15 residues. Germline values: CDR1 SEHNR, CDR2 FQNEAQ (reference sequence). CDR3 coding DNA: TGTGCCAGCAGCTCATACCTGCTCTGGGCAGATACGCAGTATTTT. Its protein is CASSSYLLWADTQYF.

A single count supports this clonotype. The CDR3: CASSAGAYGYTF. The CDR3 DNA sequence: TGTGCCAGCAGCGCCGGGGCCTATGGCTACACCTTC. The chain joins TRBV9 to TRBJ1-2; the D gene is possibly TRBD1 (5 bases). Looked up from germline, CDR1 is SGDLS and CDR2 is YYNGEE. This CDR3 has 12 amino acids. Trimming took 3 bases from V and 4 from J, leaving 7 bases between them.

The rearrangement joins TRBV28 to TRBJ1-5; 8 nucleotides align to TRBD1. CDR1 MDHEN and CDR2 SYDVKM come from the germline V gene. Unmatched junction bases numbered 16, after V lost 6 bases and J lost 9 bases. The CDR3 is made up of 16 amino acids. The CDR3 region has the DNA TGTGCCAGCAGGGTTGGGACAGGCGGACGAATCGGGCCCCAGCATTTT. This codes for CASRVGTGGRIGPQHF.

This clonotype was seen a few times. This rearrangement joins TRBV2 to TRBJ1-1; no definite D call. V was pared by 0 bases and J by 11 bases, with 13 bases between. This CDR3 is built from 13 residues. Germline CDR1 SNHLY, CDR2 FYNNEI. As DNA, the CDR3 is TGTGCCAGCAGTGAAGCGCACCGTAGGCAGGCTTTCTTT. This gives the protein CASSEAHRRQAFF.

The rearrangement uses TRBV11-1 and TRBJ2-7; 8 bases align to TRBD2. Germline CDR1 and CDR2: SGHAT and FQDESV (reference sequence). The CDR3 runs to 14 residues. The ends lost 5 bases at V and 9 bases at J; junction bases unmatched: 12. The CDR3 is CASSLSGTSVGQYF. DNA for the CDR3: TGTGCCAGCAGCCTTAGCGGGACCTCCGTAGGGCAGTACTTC.

The chain uses TRBV5-1 and TRBJ2-7; 11 nucleotides line up with TRBD1. The CDR3 is 15 residues long. V lost 4 bases and J lost 2; bases outside the gene matches: 5. Germline V gene lookup returns CDR1 SGHRS and CDR2 YFSETQ. CDR3 region: CASSPGTGGTYEQYF. Here the CDR3 DNA reads TGCGCCAGCAGCCCCGGGACAGGGGGAACCTACGAGCAGTACTTC.

The chain recombines TRBV21-1 with TRBJ2-5; no check of the table's D call, TRBD1, against the DNA was made. TRBV21-1 is shown as a pseudogene. This CDR3 has 17 residues. DNA of the CDR3: TGTGCCAGCAGCAAAGGGGGGGCAGGAGATGACCAAGAGACCCAGTACTTC. It yields the protein CASSKGGAGDDQETQYF.

This clonotype occurred a few times. The chain couples TRBV19 to TRBJ1-1; no firm D call. The CDR3 is made up of 13 amino acids. CDR1 is LNHDA and CDR2 is SQIVND in the germline V gene (reference sequence). The ends were cut back, 5 bases at V and 4 bases at J, with 11 bases in the middle. CDR3: CASSFSVGTEAFF. Here the CDR3 DNA reads TGTGCCAGTAGTTTCAGCGTAGGCACTGAAGCTTTCTTT.

The chain has TRBV6-5 and TRBJ1-5, with 8 bases that match TRBD1. Germline trimming cut 2 bases from V and 2 bases from J; bases unmatched to any gene: 2. CDR3 length: 15 residues. Germline CDR1 MNHEY, CDR2 SVGAGI. CDR3 DNA sequence: TGTGCCAGCAGTTACGGACAGGGCGGCAATCAGCCCCAGCATTTT. This sequence encodes CASSYGQGGNQPQHF.

The CDR3 DNA follows: TGTGCCAGCAGCCGGACAGGGGACCTAAGGGAGACCCAGTACTTC. Protein sequence: CASSRTGDLRETQYF. The chain uses TRBV7-3 and TRBJ2-5; TRBD1 matches 9 bases. This CDR3 is built from 15 residues. Germline CDR1 is SGHTA and CDR2 is FQGTGA. V was clipped by 5 bases and J by 5 bases; unmatched bases: 9.

The chain carries TRBV14 and TRBJ2-3; D is perhaps TRBD1 (6 bases). V was cut by 1 base and J by 0 bases, with 17 bases left in between. This CDR3 is 18 amino acids long. CDR1 is SGHDN, CDR2 FVKESK, per germline. The CDR3 bases are TGTGCCAGCAGCCAAGCGGCAGGGGTATTCTCTAGCACAGATACGCAGTATTTT. It specifies CASSQAAGVFSSTDTQYF.

This clonotype came up a few times. V and J are TRBV12-3 or TRBV12-4 and TRBJ1-1; D might be TRBD1 (6 bases). The CDR3 spans 16 residues. Trimming left V 2 bases short and J 0 bases short, with 13 bases between. DNA of the CDR3: TGTGCCAGCAGTTTAAGCGCGGCAGGGGTGAACACTGAAGCTTTCTTT. It is translated as CASSLSAAGVNTEAFF.

The gene calls are TRBV15 and TRBJ1-1; D remains unclear. Trimming removed 7 bases from V and 1 base from J, with 16 bases in between. The CDR3 length is 15 residues. CDR1 and CDR2 (germline): LNHNV, YYDKDF (reference sequence). The CDR3 region has the DNA TGTGCCACCAACCAATTGGACGGAGGGAACACTGAAGCTTTCTTT. It is translated as CATNQLDGGNTEAFF.

The chain combines TRBV6-1 with TRBJ1-1, with D possibly matching TRBD1 (6 bases). V lost 5 bases and J 3 bases, leaving 10 bases between the germline ends. CDR3 length: 13 residues. From germline, CDR1 is MNHNS and CDR2 SASEGT. The CDR3 DNA follows: TGTGCCAGCAGTAAAGACAGGTACACTGAAGCTTTCTTT. It specifies CASSKDRYTEAFF.

This rearrangement joins TRBV27 to TRBJ1-6; 7 bases agree with TRBD1. The CDR3 is 18 residues long. After removal of 4 bases from V and 7 bases from J, the junction contained 16 bases not matched to a gene. CDR1 and CDR2 from the germline V gene are MNHEY and SMNVEV (reference sequence). DNA of the CDR3: TGTGCCAGCAGTTCCACCCTCACCCCGACAGGGAAGAATTCACCCCTCCACTTT. Translation gives CASSSTLTPTGKNSPLHF.

V gene TRBV27 combines with J gene TRBJ2-1, with D perhaps TRBD1 (6 bases). Germline CDR1 MNHEY, CDR2 SMNVEV (reference sequence). The V end lost 6 bases, the J end lost 4 bases, and 22 bases lay between the germline ends. The CDR3 length is 17 residues. CDR3 sequence reads: CASRNPKDSAKYNEQFF. CDR3 nucleotides: TGTGCCAGCAGAAACCCCAAGGACAGCGCGAAGTACAATGAGCAGTTCTTC.

The V gene is TRBV18, the J gene TRBJ2-1; TRBD2 aligns across 13 bases. The CDR3 consists of 17 residues. V shed 6 bases, J shed 4 bases, and the junction held 9 bases outside the gene matches. Germline V lookup: CDR1 KGHSH, CDR2 LQKENI. CDR3 in DNA: TGTGCCAGCTCCTTTCGGACTAGCGGGAGCGGTTACAATGAGCAGTTCTTC. Translated: CASSFRTSGSGYNEQFF.

The chain recombines TRBV6-1 with TRBJ2-3; tentative D call: TRBD1 (5 bases). V was trimmed by 7 bases and J by 0 bases, leaving 14 bases between them. CDR3 length: 15 amino acids. Germline V gives CDR1 MNHNS, CDR2 SASEGT. This chain's CDR3 is CASKNWGTSTDTQYF. The CDR3 DNA is TGTGCCAGCAAGAACTGGGGCACTAGCACAGATACGCAGTATTTT.